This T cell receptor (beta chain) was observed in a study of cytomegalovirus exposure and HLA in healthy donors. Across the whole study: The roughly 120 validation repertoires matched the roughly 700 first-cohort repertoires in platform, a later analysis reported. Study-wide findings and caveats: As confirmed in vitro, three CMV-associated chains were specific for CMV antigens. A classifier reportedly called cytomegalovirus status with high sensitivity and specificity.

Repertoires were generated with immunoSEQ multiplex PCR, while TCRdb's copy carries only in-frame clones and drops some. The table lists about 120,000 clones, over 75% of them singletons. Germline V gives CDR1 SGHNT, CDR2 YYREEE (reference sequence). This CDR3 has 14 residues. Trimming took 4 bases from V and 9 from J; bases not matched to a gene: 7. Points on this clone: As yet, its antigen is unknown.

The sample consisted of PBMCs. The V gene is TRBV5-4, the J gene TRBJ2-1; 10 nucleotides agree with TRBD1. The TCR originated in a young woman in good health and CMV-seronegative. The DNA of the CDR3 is TGTGCCAGCAGCCCCCGGGACAGGGGCCCTGAGCAGTTCTTC. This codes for CASSPRDRGPEQFF.